The clone carrying this TCR beta chain was seen repeatedly, ten times or more. Time point denoted: newly diagnosed GD, antithyroid drugs for less than 3 months. From PBMCs, RNA was extracted and then used to make the TCR library. The patient group derived from an endocrinology department in Xi'an, China. This entry comes from a study of regulatory T cells in long-lasting Graves disease. Arm-PCR of CDR3 regions and iRepertoire HTBI primers were used to build TCR beta libraries. MiXCR, run by TCRdb on the multiplex PCR reads, gives a single entry per CDR3 protein. The sample comprises 350,000 to 400,000 distinct CDR3 sequences, around 16% of which are singletons, and 20% rests with the top ten. Trimming removed 1 base at V and 3 bases at J, with 10 bases between. The CDR3 contains 14 residues. Per the germline V gene, CDR1 is MDHEN and CDR2 is SYDVKM. A further study also used this sample, focusing on T cells in Graves' hyperthyroidism and ophthalmopathy. This second study says: HTBI primers were the set used in a first-round RT-PCR of the TCR CDR3. Most expanded thyroid clonotypes above 0.001 also appeared in blood.

The sequence was collected from a woman aged 18-29 years with Graves disease. V is TRBV28 and J is TRBJ2-7; D is unresolved. Sequences were derived from peripheral blood mononuclear cells (PBMCs), sampled at new diagnosis, from a patient treated with antithyroid drugs. In nucleotides, the CDR3 is TGTGCCAGCAGTTTATCGGACGGGTTCTACGAGCAGTACTTC. Its protein is CASSLSDGFYEQYF.